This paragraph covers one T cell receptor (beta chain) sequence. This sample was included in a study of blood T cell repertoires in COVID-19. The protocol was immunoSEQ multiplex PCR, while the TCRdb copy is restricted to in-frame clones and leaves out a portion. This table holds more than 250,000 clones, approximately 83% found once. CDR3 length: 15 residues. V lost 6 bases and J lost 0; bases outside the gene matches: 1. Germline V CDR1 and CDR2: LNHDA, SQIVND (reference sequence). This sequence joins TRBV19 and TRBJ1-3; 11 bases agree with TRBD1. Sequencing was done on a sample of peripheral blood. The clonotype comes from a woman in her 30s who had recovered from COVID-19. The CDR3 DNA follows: TGTGCCAGTAGGGACAGGGGGCTCTCTGGAAACACCATATATTTT. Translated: CASRDRGLSGNTIYF.